This T cell receptor beta chain stems from a study of post-analysis software for immune sequencing data. Study outcomes and limitations: Patients with multiple sclerosis recorded significantly lower normalized Chao1 diversity than controls, the study found. F measure grouped same-batch samples tightly together. In patients, TRBV5-6, TRBV5-1 and TRBV20-1 belonged to five TRBV segments found more frequently than in controls.

As to this clonotype: What it binds is unknown.

cDNA libraries of TCR beta carried unique molecular identifiers. The yield from roughly 1 to 10 million T cells was some 500,000 cDNA molecules in total. TCRdb re-called the PCR reads with MiXCR, one entry per CDR3 protein. In the table there are about 540,000 distinct CDR3 sequences, 34% of which are singletons. The ends were cut back, 1 base at V and 10 bases at J, with 10 bases in the middle. The CDR3 loop spans 12 amino acids. CDR1 is LGHDT, CDR2 YNNKEL, per germline (reference sequence). Sequencing was done on a sample of blood. V and J are TRBV3-1 and TRBJ1-1, with unresolved D. The source is a girl aged 2-17 years with multiple sclerosis. CDR3 amino acids: CASSQGYSGAFF. CDR3 in DNA: TGTGCCAGCAGCCAAGGATACAGCGGAGCTTTCTTT.